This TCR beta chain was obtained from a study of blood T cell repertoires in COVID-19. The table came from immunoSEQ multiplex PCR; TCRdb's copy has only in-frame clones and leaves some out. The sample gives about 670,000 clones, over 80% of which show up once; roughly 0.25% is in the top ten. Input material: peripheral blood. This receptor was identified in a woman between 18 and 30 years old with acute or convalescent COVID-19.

The CDR3 reads CASSLVTRADTQYF. Written as DNA, the CDR3 is TGTGCCAGCAGTTTAGTCACACGGGCAGATACGCAGTATTTT. The chain has TRBV27 and TRBJ2-3; D is undetermined. The CDR3 spans 14 residues. Germline-derived CDR1 and CDR2 are MNHEY and SMNVEV (reference sequence). The germline V and J ends were trimmed by 2 bases and 4 bases, with 10 bases remaining between them.